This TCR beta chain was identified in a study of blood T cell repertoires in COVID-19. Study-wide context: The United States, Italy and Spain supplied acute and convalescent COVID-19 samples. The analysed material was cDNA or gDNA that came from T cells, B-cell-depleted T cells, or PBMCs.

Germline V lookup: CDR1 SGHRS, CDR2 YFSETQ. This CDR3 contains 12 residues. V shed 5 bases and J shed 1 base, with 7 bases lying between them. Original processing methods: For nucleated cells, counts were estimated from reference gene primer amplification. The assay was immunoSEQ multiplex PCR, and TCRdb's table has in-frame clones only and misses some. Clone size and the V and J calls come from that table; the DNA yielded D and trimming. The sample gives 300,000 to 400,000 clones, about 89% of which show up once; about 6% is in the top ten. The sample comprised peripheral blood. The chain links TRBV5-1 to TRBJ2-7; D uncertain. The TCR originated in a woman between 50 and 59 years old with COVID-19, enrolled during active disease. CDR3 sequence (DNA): TGCGCCAGCAGTCACGAGTCCTACGAGCAGTACTTC. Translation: CASSHESYEQYF.